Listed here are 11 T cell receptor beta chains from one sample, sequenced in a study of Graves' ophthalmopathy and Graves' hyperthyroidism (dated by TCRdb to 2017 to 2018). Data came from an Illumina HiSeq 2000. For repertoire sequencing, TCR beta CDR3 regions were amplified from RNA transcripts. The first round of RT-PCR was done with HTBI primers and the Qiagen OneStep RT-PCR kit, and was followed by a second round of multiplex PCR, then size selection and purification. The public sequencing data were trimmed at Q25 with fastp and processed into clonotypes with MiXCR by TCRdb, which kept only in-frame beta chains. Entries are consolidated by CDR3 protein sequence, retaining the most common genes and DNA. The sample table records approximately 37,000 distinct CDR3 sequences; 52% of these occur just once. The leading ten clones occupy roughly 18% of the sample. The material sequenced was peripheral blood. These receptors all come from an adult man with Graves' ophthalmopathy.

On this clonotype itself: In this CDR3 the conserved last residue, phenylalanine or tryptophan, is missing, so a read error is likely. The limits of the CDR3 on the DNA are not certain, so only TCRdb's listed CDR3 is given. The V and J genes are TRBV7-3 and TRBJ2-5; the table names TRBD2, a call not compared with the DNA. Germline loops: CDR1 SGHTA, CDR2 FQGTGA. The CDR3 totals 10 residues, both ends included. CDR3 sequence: CASSPRALAG.

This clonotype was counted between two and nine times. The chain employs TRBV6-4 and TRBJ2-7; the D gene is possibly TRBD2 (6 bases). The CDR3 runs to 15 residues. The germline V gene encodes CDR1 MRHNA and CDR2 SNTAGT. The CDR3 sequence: CASSEEGEGPYEQYV. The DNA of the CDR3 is TGTGCCAGCAGTGAGGAGGGAGAGGGCCCCTATGAGCAGTACGTC.

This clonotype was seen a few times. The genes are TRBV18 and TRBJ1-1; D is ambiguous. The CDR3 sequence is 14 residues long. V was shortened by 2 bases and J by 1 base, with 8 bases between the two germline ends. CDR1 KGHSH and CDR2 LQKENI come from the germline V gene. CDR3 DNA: TGTGCCAGCTCACCAGGAGGAGGGAACACTGAAGCTTTCTTT. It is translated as CASSPGGGNTEAFF.

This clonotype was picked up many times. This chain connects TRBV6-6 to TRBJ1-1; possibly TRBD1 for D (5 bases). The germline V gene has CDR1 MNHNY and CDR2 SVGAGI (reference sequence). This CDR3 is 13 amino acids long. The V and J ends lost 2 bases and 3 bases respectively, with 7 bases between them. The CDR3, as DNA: TGTGCCAGCAGTTACACGGGGGACACTGAAGCTTTCTTT. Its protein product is CASSYTGDTEAFF.

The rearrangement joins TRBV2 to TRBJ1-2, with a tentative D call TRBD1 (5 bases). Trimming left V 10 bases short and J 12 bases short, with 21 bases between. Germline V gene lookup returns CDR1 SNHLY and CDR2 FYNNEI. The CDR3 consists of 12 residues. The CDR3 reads CANGRGGGGNTF. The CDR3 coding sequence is TGTGCCAACGGGAGGGGAGGAGGCGGAAACACCTTC.

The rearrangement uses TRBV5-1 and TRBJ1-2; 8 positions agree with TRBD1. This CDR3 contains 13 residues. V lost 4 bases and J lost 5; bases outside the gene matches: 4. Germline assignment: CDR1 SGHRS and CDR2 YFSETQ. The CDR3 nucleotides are TGCGCCAGCAGCCTGGGACAGGTATATGGCTACACCTTC. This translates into CASSLGQVYGYTF.

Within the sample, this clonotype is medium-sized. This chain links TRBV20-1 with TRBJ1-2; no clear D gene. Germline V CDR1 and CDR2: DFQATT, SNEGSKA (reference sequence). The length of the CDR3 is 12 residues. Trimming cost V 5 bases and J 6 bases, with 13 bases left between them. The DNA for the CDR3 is TGCAGTGCTTGGGCCAACCCGGATGGCTACACCTTC. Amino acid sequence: CSAWANPDGYTF.

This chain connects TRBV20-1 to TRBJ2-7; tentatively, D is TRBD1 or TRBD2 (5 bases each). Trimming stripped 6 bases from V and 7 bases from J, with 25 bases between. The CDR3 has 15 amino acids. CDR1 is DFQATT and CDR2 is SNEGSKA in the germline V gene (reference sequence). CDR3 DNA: TGCAGTGCCATTACCGGGACGGGTGAATCGGTGGAGCAGTACTTC. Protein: CSAITGTGESVEQYF.

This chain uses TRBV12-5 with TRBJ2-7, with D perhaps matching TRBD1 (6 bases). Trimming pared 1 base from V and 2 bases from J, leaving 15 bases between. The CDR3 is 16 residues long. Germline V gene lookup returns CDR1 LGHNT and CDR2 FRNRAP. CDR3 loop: CASGLDRLRGTYEQYF. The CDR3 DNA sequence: TGTGCTAGTGGTTTGGACCGACTTAGGGGGACCTACGAGCAGTACTTC.

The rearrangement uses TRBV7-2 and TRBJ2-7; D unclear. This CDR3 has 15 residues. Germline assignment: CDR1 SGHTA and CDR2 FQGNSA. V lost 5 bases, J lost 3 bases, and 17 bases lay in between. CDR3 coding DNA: TGTGCCAGCAGCACTCGGGCCGGAGCTTACTACGAGCAGTACTTC. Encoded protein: CASSTRAGAYYEQYF.

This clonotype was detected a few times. The CDR3 coding sequence is TGTGCCAGCTCATTCGGACAGGGGCGGGTGGATACGCAGTATTTT. It yields the protein CASSFGQGRVDTQYF. V gene TRBV18 combines with J gene TRBJ2-3, with 9 bases lining up with TRBD1. Looked up from germline, CDR1 is KGHSH and CDR2 is LQKENI. The CDR3 is 15 amino acids. After removal of 5 bases from V and 6 bases from J, the junction contained 9 bases not matched to a gene.